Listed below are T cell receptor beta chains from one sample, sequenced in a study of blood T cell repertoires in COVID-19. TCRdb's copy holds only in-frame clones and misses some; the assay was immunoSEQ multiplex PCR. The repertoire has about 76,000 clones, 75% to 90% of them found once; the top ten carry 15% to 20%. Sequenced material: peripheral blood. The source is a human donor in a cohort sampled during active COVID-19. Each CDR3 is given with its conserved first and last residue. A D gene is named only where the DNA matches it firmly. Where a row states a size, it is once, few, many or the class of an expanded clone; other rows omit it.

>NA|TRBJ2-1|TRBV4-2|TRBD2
TGTGCCAGCAGCCAAACTGGAGTGAGCGGGAGATGGGGCAATGAGCAGTTCTTC
CASSQTGVSGRWGNEQFF
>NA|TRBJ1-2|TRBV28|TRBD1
TGTGCCAGCAGTTTGGAGGGGGCGCGAGGGGGCTACACCTTC
CASSLEGARGGYTF
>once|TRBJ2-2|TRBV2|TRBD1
TGTGCCAGCTTAGGGGGCCACTCGAACACCGGGGAGCTGTTTTTT
CASLGGHSNTGELFF
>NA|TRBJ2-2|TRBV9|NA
TGTGCCAGCAGCGTAGTTCCCGGGAACACCGGGGAGCTGTTTTTT
CASSVVPGNTGELFF
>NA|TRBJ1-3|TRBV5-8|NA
TGTGCCAGCAACTTGAGGGGCAGGGGCGGAAACACCATATATTTT
CASNLRGRGGNTIYF
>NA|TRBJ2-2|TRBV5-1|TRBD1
TGCGCCAGCAGTATGGACAGGGTGAAAACCGGGGAGCTGTTTTTT
CASSMDRVKTGELFF
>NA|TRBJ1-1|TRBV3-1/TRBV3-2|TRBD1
TGTGCCAGCAGCAGTGGGGACAGTTCCGTGGCTTTCTTT
CASSSGDSSVAFF
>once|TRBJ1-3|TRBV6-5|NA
TGTGCCAGCAGTACAGGGTTCGGAAACACCATATATTTT
CASSTGFGNTIYF
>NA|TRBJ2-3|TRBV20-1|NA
TGCAGTGCTAGTTTGGGGCGCACAGATACGCAGTATTTT
CSASLGRTDTQYF
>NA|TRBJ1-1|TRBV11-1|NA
TGTGCCAGCAGCTCTCCATGGGGGGAGAACACTGAAGCTTTCTTT
CASSSPWGENTEAFF
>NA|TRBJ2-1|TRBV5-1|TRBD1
TGCGCCAGCAGCTTGGCCCTGACAGGGACGCCCTACAATGAGCAGTTCTTC
CASSLALTGTPYNEQFF
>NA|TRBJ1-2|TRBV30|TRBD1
TGTGCCCATTCCCCCGGGGGACAGAACTATGGCTACACCTTC
CAHSPGGQNYGYTF
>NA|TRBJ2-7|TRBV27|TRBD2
TGTGCCAGCCGCACTAGCGGGATTAACGAGCAGTACTTC
CASRTSGINEQYF
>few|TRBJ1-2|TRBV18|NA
TGTGCCAGCTCACCATCCGCAGGGCCTAACTATGGCTACACCTTC
CASSPSAGPNYGYTF
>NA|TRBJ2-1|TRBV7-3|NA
TGTGCCAGCCGGGGGGCGGGAAATGAGCAGTTCTTC
CASRGAGNEQFF
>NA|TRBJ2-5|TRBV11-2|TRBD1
TGTGCCAGCAGTTCAAAACAGGGGGGTCAAGAGACCCAGTACTTC
CASSSKQGGQETQYF
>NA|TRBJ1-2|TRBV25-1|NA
TGTGCCAGCAGTTTTCGGACAGCTAATACCTATGGCTACACCTTC
CASSFRTANTYGYTF
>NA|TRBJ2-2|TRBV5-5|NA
TGTGCCAGCAGCTCCCCCTTCCCCGCCGGGGAGAACACCGGGGAGCTGTTTTTT
CASSSPFPAGENTGELFF
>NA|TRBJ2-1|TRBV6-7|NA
TGTGCCAGCAGTTACTTTGGGGCAAATGAGCAGTTCTTC
CASSYFGANEQFF
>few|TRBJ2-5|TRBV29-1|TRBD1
TGCAGCGTTGAAGGACAGGGCCTACAAGAGACCCAGTACTTC
CSVEGQGLQETQYF
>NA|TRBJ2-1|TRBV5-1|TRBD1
TGCGCCAGCAGCTCCGGACAGGGGGGATTAAATGAGCAGTTCTTC
CASSSGQGGLNEQFF
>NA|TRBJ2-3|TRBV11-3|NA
TGTGCCAGCAGCTTACAGGGGACAGATACGCAGTATTTT
CASSLQGTDTQYF
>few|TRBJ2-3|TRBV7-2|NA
TGTGCCAGCAGCCTCCGATTGGTAGGGAGGGATACGCAGTATTTT
CASSLRLVGRDTQYF
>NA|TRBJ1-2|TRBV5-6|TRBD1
TGTGCCAGCAGCTGGGGACAGGGGGCGAACTATGGCTACACCTTC
CASSWGQGANYGYTF
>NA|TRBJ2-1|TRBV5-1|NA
TGCGCCAGCAGCTTGGGCCACAGGCTAAGCTCCTACAATGAGCAGTTCTTC
CASSLGHRLSSYNEQFF
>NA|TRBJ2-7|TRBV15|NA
TGTGCCACCAGCAGCCCCTCAGCGGACTCCTACGAGCAGTACTTC
CATSSPSADSYEQYF
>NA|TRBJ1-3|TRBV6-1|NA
TGTGCCAGCAGCGAAACACCCCCAGGGACAGGAAACACCATATATTTT
CASSETPPGTGNTIYF
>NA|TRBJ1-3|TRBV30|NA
TGTGCCTGGGGGGGCCTCGGCTCTGGAAACACCATATATTTT
CAWGGLGSGNTIYF
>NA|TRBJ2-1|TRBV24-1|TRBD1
TGTGCCACCAGTGACCCCACCGGGACAGGGAGGAATGAGCAGTTCTTC
CATSDPTGTGRNEQFF
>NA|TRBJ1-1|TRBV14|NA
TGTGCCAGCAGCCCCCAAATGAACACTGAAGCTTTCTTT
CASSPQMNTEAFF
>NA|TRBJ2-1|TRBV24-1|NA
TGTGCCACCAGTGACTCTACCAGGGGTAACCGCTATGAGCAGTTCTTC
CATSDSTRGNRYEQFF
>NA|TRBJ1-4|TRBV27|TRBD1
TGTGCCAGCAGTCGTGGGGGACAGGTCAATGAAAAACTGTTTTTT
CASSRGGQVNEKLFF
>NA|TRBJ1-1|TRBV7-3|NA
TGTGCCAGCAGCCCCAGCGGAGGATTCACTGAAGCTTTCTTT
CASSPSGGFTEAFF
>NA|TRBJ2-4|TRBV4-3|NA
TGCGCCAGCAGCCAAGATCGCGGCGGAGGTATGGGGGCCAAAAACATTCAGTACTTC
CASSQDRGGGMGAKNIQYF
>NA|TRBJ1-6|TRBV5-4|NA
TGTGCCAGCAGCTTGGGGCGGAGCTATAATTCACCCCTCCACTTT
CASSLGRSYNSPLHF
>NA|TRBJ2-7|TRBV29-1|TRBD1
TGCAGCGTTGAAGCGGGCAGGGGGCCCTCCTACGAGCAGTACTTC
CSVEAGRGPSYEQYF
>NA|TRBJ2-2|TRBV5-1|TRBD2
TGCGCCGCCTCCCGGGAGGGATGGAACACCGGGGAGCTGTTTTTT
CAASREGWNTGELFF
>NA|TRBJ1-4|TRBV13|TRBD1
TGTGCCAGCGGAGACAGGGGCAAAAATGAAAAACTGTTTTTT
CASGDRGKNEKLFF
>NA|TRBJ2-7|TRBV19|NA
TGTGCCAGTAGTTTTAGCGGTGAGAGCTCCTACGAGCAGTACTTC
CASSFSGESSYEQYF
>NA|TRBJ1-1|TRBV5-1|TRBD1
TGCGCCAGCAGGCAGACAGGGGGTACGTTCACTGAAGCTTTCTTT
CASRQTGGTFTEAFF
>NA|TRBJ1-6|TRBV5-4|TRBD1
TGTGCCAGCAGGATCCGGGACAGGGATAATTCACCCCTCCACTTT
CASRIRDRDNSPLHF
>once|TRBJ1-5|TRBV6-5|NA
TGTGCCAGCAGCCCCATACAGGGTAATCAGCCCCAGCATTTT
CASSPIQGNQPQHF
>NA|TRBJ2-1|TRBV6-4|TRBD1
TGTGCCAGCAGTGACCAGACAGGGGGCGCCTACAATGAGCAGTTCTTC
CASSDQTGGAYNEQFF
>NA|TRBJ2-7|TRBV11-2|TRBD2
TGTGCCAGCAGGCAACTAGCGGGACGGCCCTACGAGCAGTACTTC
CASRQLAGRPYEQYF
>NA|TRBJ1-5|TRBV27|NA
TGTGCCAGCAGTTTCACCCAGGGTCAGCCCCAGCATTTT
CASSFTQGQPQHF